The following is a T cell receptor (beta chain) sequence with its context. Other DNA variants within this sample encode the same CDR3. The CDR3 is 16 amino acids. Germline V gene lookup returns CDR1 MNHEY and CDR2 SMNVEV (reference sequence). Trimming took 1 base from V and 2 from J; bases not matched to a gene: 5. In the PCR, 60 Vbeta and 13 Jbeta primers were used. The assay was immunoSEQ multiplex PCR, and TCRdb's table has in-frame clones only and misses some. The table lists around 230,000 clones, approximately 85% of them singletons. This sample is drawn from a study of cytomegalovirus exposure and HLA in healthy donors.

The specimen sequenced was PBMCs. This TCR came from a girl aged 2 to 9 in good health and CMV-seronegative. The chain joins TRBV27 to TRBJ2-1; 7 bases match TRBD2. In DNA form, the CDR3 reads TGTGCCAGCAGTTTATTCCCTAGCGGCACCTACAATGAGCAGTTCTTC. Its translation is CASSLFPSGTYNEQFF.